A single sample is the source of the 3 T cell receptor beta chains below, sequenced in a study of monozygotic twins with inflammatory bowel disease. For each CDR3 protein, TCRdb gives one entry from its re-call of the 5' RACE reads, without DNA. This repertoire comprises 150,000 to 200,000 distinct CDR3 sequences; its ten largest clones make up roughly 2.4%. Source material: blood. All receptors derive from a human donor with ulcerative colitis or Crohn's disease, or a healthy co-twin of an affected twin (not recorded which).

V gene TRBV7-2 combines with J gene TRBJ1-5; with no DNA, the TCRdb D assignment of TRBD1 cannot be verified. CDR3 size: 13 residues. Germline assignment: CDR1 SGHTA and CDR2 FQGNSA. The CDR3 sequence: CASSRQANQPQHF.

The J gene is TRBJ2-1, the V gene TRBV5-1. Per germline, CDR1 SGHRS and CDR2 YFSETQ. The CDR3 extends over 12 amino acids. The chain's CDR3 is CASSLALGEQFF.

The chain combines TRBV6-2 or TRBV6-3 with TRBJ2-7; the TCRdb D gene call, TRBD1, has no DNA to confirm it. Germline V gene sequence: CDR1 MNHEY, CDR2 SVGEGT. The CDR3 extends over 16 amino acids. CDR3 residues: CASSYSIPGKAYEQYF.